This is a list of T cell receptor beta chains from one sample in a study of cytomegalovirus exposure and HLA in healthy donors. The data were produced by immunoSEQ multiplex PCR, yet TCRdb's version contains in-frame clones alone and is incomplete. The sample includes over 200,000 clones, over 65% of them seen just once. Sequencing was done on a sample of PBMCs. The receptors stem from a human donor in good health. The CDR3 runs from the conserved cysteine through the conserved F or W. D genes are given only for firm matches. The listing skips clone size in some rows; elsewhere it reads once, few, many or a size class.

v_gene	abundance	d_gene	j_gene	CDR3nt	CDR3aa
TRBV7-6	-	TRBD1	TRBJ1-1	TGTGCCAGCAGCTTAGACCCGGGACAGGTAGAGACAGCTTTCTTT	CASSLDPGQVETAFF
TRBV7-9	once	-	TRBJ2-3	TGTGCCAGCAGTTGGCAGGGGTTAGATACGCAGTATTTT	CASSWQGLDTQYF
TRBV4-3	-	TRBD2	TRBJ2-1	TGCGCCAGCAGCCAAGACCCCGGGAGGCGGGGTGAGCAGTTCTTC	CASSQDPGRRGEQFF
TRBV7-9	-	-	TRBJ1-1	TGTGCCAGCAGGGGGGAGGTCACTGAAGCTTTCTTT	CASRGEVTEAFF
TRBV7-9	-	-	TRBJ1-1	TGTTCCAGCAGCGCAGACAGAGGCACTGAAGCTTTCTTT	CSSSADRGTEAFF
TRBV5-4	-	-	TRBJ2-7	TGTGCCAGCAGCTATGGACATTTGAACTCCTACGAGCAGTACTTC	CASSYGHLNSYEQYF
TRBV7-9	few	TRBD1	TRBJ2-1	TGTGCCAGCAGCCAGGGCCCCGGGACAGGGACCGATGAGCAGTTCTTC	CASSQGPGTGTDEQFF
TRBV7-6	-	-	TRBJ2-2	TGTGCCAGCAGCTCGGGAGAGGGGCGCGCCGGGGAGCTGTTTTTT	CASSSGEGRAGELFF
TRBV28	-	TRBD2	TRBJ2-3	TGTGCCAGCAGCCTCGCCGGGACTAGCGGCACAGATACGCAGTATTTT	CASSLAGTSGTDTQYF
TRBV7-9	-	-	TRBJ2-7	TGTGCCAGCAGCCCCGGGTGGAATGGTAACAACGAGCAGTACTTC	CASSPGWNGNNEQYF
TRBV19	-	TRBD1	TRBJ1-2	TGTGCCAGTAGTTCCCCGGACAGGGAAAGTATTGATGGCTACACCTTC	CASSSPDRESIDGYTF
TRBV28	-	TRBD2	TRBJ2-7	TGTGCCAGCAGTCCCGGGGCTAGCGGAACCTACGAGCAGTACTTC	CASSPGASGTYEQYF
TRBV6-4	-	-	TRBJ2-5	TGTGCCAGCGGACAGTCCCGGGAGACCCAGTACTTC	CASGQSRETQYF
TRBV6-5	few	TRBD1	TRBJ1-2	TGTGCCAGCAGTTACAGACAGGGGGCAGCGGACTATGGCTACACCTTC	CASSYRQGAADYGYTF
TRBV4-1	-	TRBD2	TRBJ2-7	TGCGCCAGCAGCCAAGTTCCGGGACTAGCGGGAGGCATGGGCGAGCAGTACTTC	CASSQVPGLAGGMGEQYF
TRBV28	-	TRBD1	TRBJ2-7	TGTGCCAGCAGTTTCCGACAGGGCGAGCAGTACTTC	CASSFRQGEQYF
TRBV27	-	TRBD2	TRBJ2-1	TGTGCCAGCAGTTCTAGCGGTGCCTACAATGAGCAGTTCTTC	CASSSSGAYNEQFF
TRBV6-5	few	TRBD2	TRBJ2-1	TGTGCCAGCAGTGAAGCTACCTTAAGCGGGAAGTTCTTC	CASSEATLSGKFF
TRBV6-4	few	-	TRBJ2-1	TGTGCCAGCAGTGACCAGCAGGGTGAGCAGTTCTTC	CASSDQQGEQFF
TRBV29-1	-	TRBD1	TRBJ2-7	TGCAGCGTTAACAGGGGGGCTTACGAGCAGTACTTC	CSVNRGAYEQYF
TRBV13	-	-	TRBJ2-1	TGTGCCAGCAGCTCGGGACTGCTAATTACCAATGAGCAGTTCTTC	CASSSGLLITNEQFF
TRBV29-1	-	-	TRBJ2-5	TGCAGCGTTGTTGGCGGGACGGAGACCCAGTACTTC	CSVVGGTETQYF
TRBV19	-	-	TRBJ1-1	TGTGCCAGTAGTAATTCGGTGAACACTGAAGCTTTCTTT	CASSNSVNTEAFF
TRBV4-1	once	-	TRBJ2-7	TGCGCCAGCAGCCCAGGCCTGGCAGGGGTGGGATACGAGCAGTACTTC	CASSPGLAGVGYEQYF
TRBV2	-	TRBD2	TRBJ2-7	TGTGCCAGCACCCCCCGACTAGCGGGGAACGAGCAGTACTTC	CASTPRLAGNEQYF
TRBV6-1	-	TRBD1	TRBJ2-3	TGTGCCAGCAGCCAAACAGGGGGCGTCTTGGATACGCAGTATTTT	CASSQTGGVLDTQYF
TRBV10-3	-	-	TRBJ2-2	TGTGCCATCAGGAGTACCGGGGAGCTGTTTTTT	CAIRSTGELFF
TRBV28	-	TRBD1	TRBJ1-2	TGTGCCAGCAGTTTAACATTCGGGGCACCCGGGACAGGTATGGCTGGCTACACCTTC	CASSLTFGAPGTGMAGYTF
TRBV7-3	once	TRBD2	TRBJ2-3	TGTGCCAGCAGCGCGGCGGCGGGAGGTCTAGATACGCAGTATTTT	CASSAAAGGLDTQYF
TRBV6-5	once	-	TRBJ2-5	TGTGCCAGCAGTTACCGGGGGACCCAAGAGACCCAGTACTTC	CASSYRGTQETQYF
TRBV10-1	-	TRBD2	TRBJ2-7	TGCGCCAGCAGTGCTAGCGGGTCCTCCTACGAGCAGTACTTC	CASSASGSSYEQYF
TRBV28	-	TRBD1	TRBJ2-7	TGTGCCAGCAAGGGACAGGGGTTGAGGAACGAGCAGTACTTC	CASKGQGLRNEQYF
TRBV5-1	-	-	TRBJ2-1	TGCGCCAGCAGCTTGGGCGTCCTAAGCTCCTACAATGAGCAGTTCTTC	CASSLGVLSSYNEQFF
TRBV30	-	TRBD2	TRBJ2-1	TGTGCCTGGAGTGTAGGATTAGCGGGATACTCCTACAATGAGCAGTTCTTC	CAWSVGLAGYSYNEQFF
TRBV11-2	-	-	TRBJ2-7	TGTGCCAGCAGCTTCGCGCGGGAGCAGTACTTC	CASSFAREQYF
TRBV6-1	-	-	TRBJ2-5	TGTGCCAGCAGTGGGGCGGGGGCTAGCCAAGAGACCCAGTACTTC	CASSGAGASQETQYF
TRBV19	-	TRBD1	TRBJ2-5	TGTGCCAGCCAACCGGGACAGGGACAAGAGACCCAGTACTTC	CASQPGQGQETQYF
TRBV30	-	-	TRBJ1-1	TGTGCCTGGAGTGTAAGGGTCAGGGGCCCTCCTATGAACACTGAAGCTTTCTTT	CAWSVRVRGPPMNTEAFF
TRBV6-4	-	TRBD1	TRBJ1-1	TGTGCCAGCAGCCTAACTACAGGGGTGGAAACTGAAGCTTTCTTT	CASSLTTGVETEAFF
TRBV28	-	TRBD1	TRBJ1-2	TGTGCCAGCAGTCCTCCGGGACAGGGGACCTATGGCTACACCTTC	CASSPPGQGTYGYTF
TRBV5-5	-	TRBD1	TRBJ1-1	TGTGCCAGCAGCCCCAATAGACAGGGGGTCACTGAAGCTTTCTTT	CASSPNRQGVTEAFF
TRBV19	-	TRBD1	TRBJ1-5	TGTGCCAGTAGTTCGGGACAGGGAGTTAGACAGCCCCAGCATTTT	CASSSGQGVRQPQHF
TRBV7-5	-	-	TRBJ2-7	TGTGCCAGAAGCGCCCATGGGGACGGGACTGCGACGCCGCGCGAGCAGTACTTC	CARSAHGDGTATPREQYF
TRBV19	-	TRBD1	TRBJ2-1	TGTGCCAGTCGCGTCGGGACAGGATACAATGAGCAGTTCTTC	CASRVGTGYNEQFF
TRBV27	-	TRBD1	TRBJ1-5	TGTGCCAGCACCCTTATGGGCGGGACAGGGGTTCAGCCCCAGCATTTT	CASTLMGGTGVQPQHF
TRBV10-3	-	TRBD1	TRBJ2-7	TGTGCCAGCCGGGACAGGGGCCAGTTCAGCTACGAGCAGTACTTC	CASRDRGQFSYEQYF
TRBV19	-	TRBD1	TRBJ2-7	TGTGCCAGTAGTTGGGGACAGGGTTACGAGCAGTACTTC	CASSWGQGYEQYF
TRBV27	-	TRBD1	TRBJ2-2	TGTGCCAGCAGTATCGTCCAGGGGGCGATCGGGGAGCTGTTTTTT	CASSIVQGAIGELFF